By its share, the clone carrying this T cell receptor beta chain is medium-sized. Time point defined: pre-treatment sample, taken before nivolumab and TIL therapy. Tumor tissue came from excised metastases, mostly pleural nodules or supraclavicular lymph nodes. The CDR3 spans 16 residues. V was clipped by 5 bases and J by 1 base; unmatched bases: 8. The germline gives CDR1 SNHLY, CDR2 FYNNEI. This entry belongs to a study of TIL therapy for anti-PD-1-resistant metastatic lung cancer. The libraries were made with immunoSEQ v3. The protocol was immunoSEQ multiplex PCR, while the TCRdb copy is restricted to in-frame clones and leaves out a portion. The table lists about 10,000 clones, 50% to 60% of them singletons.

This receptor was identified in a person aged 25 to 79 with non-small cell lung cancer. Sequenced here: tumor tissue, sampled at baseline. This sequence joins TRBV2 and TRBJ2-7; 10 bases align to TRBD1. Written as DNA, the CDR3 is TGTGCCAGCAGTCATAGGACAGGGGGAATGTCCTACGAGCAGTACTTC. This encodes CASSHRTGGMSYEQYF.